The rows below give T cell receptor beta chains drawn from one sample of a study of cytomegalovirus exposure and HLA in healthy donors. Here immunoSEQ multiplex PCR was the method, and the copy in TCRdb shows in-frame clones only, minus some. The sample contains tens of thousands of clones, approximately 85% of which appear only once. Input material: PBMCs. These receptors all stem from a woman aged 25 to 39 in good health and CMV-seronegative. The CDR3 runs from the conserved cysteine through the conserved F or W.

v_call cdr3_aa
TRBV18 CASSPKRAGEQYF
TRBV6-1 CASSERGLAGGPGGEQFF
TRBV18 CASSVTGNTEAFF
TRBV15 CATSRVVTSGRGEQYF
TRBV9 CASSVEGVATNEKLFF
TRBV30 CAWSAPGGHQPQHF
TRBV19 CASSIVGARASYNEQFF
TRBV5-1 CASSLGLEGGEQYF
TRBV5-1 CASSGVGGSPTYGYTF
TRBV6-1 CASTGTSGRLDTQYF
TRBV29-1 CSVTTSVYEQYF
TRBV13 CASSSRDSTQYF
TRBV27 CASSRTVVNEQYF
TRBV28 CATVRQGTSTEAFF
TRBV2 CASSTGQGAAGNTIYF
TRBV10-3 CAIKDPGGSQPQHF
TRBV9 CASSGRGDLNTEAFF
TRBV11-2 CASSLAPNRAEAFF
TRBV28 CASSLSGGYGYTF
TRBV7-6 CASSLAKGQGYGGYTF
TRBV6-6 CASSSVAGTEAFF
TRBV5-1 CASSLASLSNAGRETQYF
TRBV7-9 CASSLGGYGYTF
TRBV15 CATSRWERYNEQFF
TRBV11-2 CASSYTLAGADEQFF
TRBV4-1 CASSQAGQGVEKLFF
TRBV18 CASSPRPAQNTEAFF
TRBV11-2 CASSFIKLAGDYYEQYF
TRBV7-2 CASRQDGLSTDTQYF
TRBV4-1 CASSRNQGLNTEAFF
TRBV6-4 CASSFTAGEANEQFF
TRBV6-5 CASSLGLAGGEFF
TRBV28 CASSLQNRGSNQPQHF
TRBV5-4 CASRDGLAGVNEQFF
TRBV9 CASSVNSGRQYEQYF
TRBV28 CASTLGGLQPQHF
TRBV4-1 CASSQGDSQETQYF
TRBV5-5 CASSLGSGKVYGYTF
TRBV4-1 CASSQETGEVRFYGYTF
TRBV15 CATSRGRGETGELFF